The 19 T cell receptor beta chains reported below all come from one sample, sequenced in a study of OX40 agonist ivuxolimab in advanced cancers. Profiled with immunoSEQ multiplex PCR; TCRdb holds only in-frame clones, not every one. The sample has about 52,000 clones; roughly nine tenths are singletons. Sequenced material: CD4+ or CD8+ T cells sorted from blood, taken in a trial of the OX40 agonist ivuxolimab. Receptor source: an adult with an advanced solid tumor such as melanoma, head and neck, liver or kidney cancer.

CDR3 coding DNA: TGTGCCAGTAGTATTTTGACCTTAATTGCAACTAATGAAAAACTGTTTTTT. Amino acid sequence: CASSILTLIATNEKLFF. V usage is TRBV19 and J usage is TRBJ1-4; no clear D gene. The CDR3 has 17 residues. CDR1 LNHDA and CDR2 SQIVND come from the germline V gene (reference sequence). V was cut by 3 bases and J by 0 bases, with 14 bases left in between. Using reference TRBV19 and TRBJ1-4 for the parts outside the CDR3, the full variable domain is DGGITQSPKYLFRKEGQNVTLSCEQNLNHDAMYWYRQDPGQGLRLIYYSQIVNDFQKGDIAEGYSVSREKKESFPLTVTSAQKNPTAFYLCASSILTLIATNEKLFFGSGTQLSVL.

The chain carries TRBV10-3 and TRBJ1-2, with 7 positions matching TRBD1. CDR1 and CDR2 from the germline V gene are ENHRY and SYGVKD. This CDR3 has 14 amino acids. The CDR3 protein is CATGGDSDPYGYTF. The CDR3 coding sequence is TGTGCAACGGGGGGGGACAGCGACCCCTATGGCTACACCTTC.

The J gene is TRBJ2-5, the V gene TRBV5-1; the D call may be TRBD1 or TRBD2 (5 bases each). This CDR3 is built from 13 residues. Germline-derived CDR1 and CDR2 are SGHRS and YFSETQ. The V and J ends lost 2 bases and 13 bases respectively, with 18 bases between them. CDR3 sequence: CASSLIEGTLGYF. The CDR3 bases are TGCGCCAGCAGCTTAATTGAGGGGACCCTCGGGTACTTC.

The rearrangement uses TRBV2 and TRBJ2-2; D unresolved. This CDR3 region has 16 residues. Trimming pared 10 bases from V and 1 base from J, leaving 19 bases between. Germline CDR1 is SNHLY and CDR2 is FYNNEI. The CDR3 protein is CATPVLRRGNTGELFF. The CDR3 nucleotides are TGTGCCACCCCGGTCCTAAGGCGCGGGAACACCGGGGAGCTGTTTTTT.

The rearrangement uses TRBV25-1 and TRBJ2-5; D remains unclear. The germline V gene encodes CDR1 MGHDK and CDR2 SYGVNS. V lost 4 bases and J lost 8, with 14 bases in between. The CDR3 contains 13 residues. CDR3 loop: CASSVRLKRTQYF. The CDR3 DNA sequence: TGTGCCAGCAGTGTAAGACTGAAGAGAACCCAGTACTTC.

CDR3 sequence (DNA): TGTGCCTGGACCCTCGGGGACAGAAACTATGGCTACACCTTC. Residues: CAWTLGDRNYGYTF. The chain couples TRBV30 to TRBJ1-2, with TRBD1 identical over 7 bases. The V gene's germline CDR1 is GTSNPN and CDR2 SVGIG (reference sequence). There are 14 residues in the CDR3. V was clipped by 4 bases and J by 2 bases; unmatched bases: 7.

The V call is TRBV7-2, the J call TRBJ1-2; 12 nucleotides line up with TRBD1. The CDR3 totals 15 residues. With 1 base clipped from V and 7 bases from J, the junction kept 4 bases outside the gene matches. Germline V gives CDR1 SGHTA, CDR2 FQGNSA. CDR3 in amino acids: CASSLGGQGAGGYTF. The DNA of the CDR3 is TGTGCCAGCAGCTTAGGGGGACAGGGGGCGGGTGGCTACACCTTC.

The chain has TRBV7-2 and TRBJ1-2; possible D gene TRBD1, 6 bases. The CDR3 extends over 14 amino acids. Germline CDR1 and CDR2: SGHTA and FQGNSA. Trimming took 5 bases from V and 4 from J, leaving 14 bases between them. The DNA of the CDR3 is TGTGCCAGCAGCAAAGGACAGAAGCTCTATGGCTACACCTTC. Protein product: CASSKGQKLYGYTF.

The rearrangement links TRBV27 to TRBJ1-6; possibly TRBD1 for D (5 bases). Trimming shortened V by 2 bases and J by 0 bases, and 11 bases separated the two germline ends. Germline CDR1 MNHEY, CDR2 SMNVEV (reference sequence). The CDR3 runs to 17 residues. The CDR3 region has the DNA TGTGCCAGCAGTTTAGAAGGGAGGGGCTCCTATAATTCACCCCTCCACTTT. Translated: CASSLEGRGSYNSPLHF.

This clone was counted once. The chain recombines TRBV30 with TRBJ1-2; 7 bases align to TRBD1. Germline-derived CDR1 and CDR2 are GTSNPN and SVGIG (reference sequence). CDR3 length: 15 amino acids. With V trimmed by 6 bases and J by 5 bases, 15 bases remained unmatched. The chain's CDR3 is CACPDRTGTAYGYTF. The CDR3 DNA reads as TGTGCCTGCCCGGACCGAACCGGGACAGCTTATGGCTACACCTTC.

V gene TRBV6-5 combines with J gene TRBJ1-1, with a possible D match to TRBD1 (5 bases). The CDR3 extends over 15 amino acids. Germline V gene data show CDR1 as MNHEY and CDR2 as SVGAGI. The ends were cut back, 5 bases at V and 4 bases at J, with 17 bases in the middle. In DNA, the CDR3 is TGTGCCAGCAGTACAAGACGGGGACTCGTCACTGAAGCTTTCTTT. Its protein is CASSTRRGLVTEAFF.

The V call is TRBV25-1, the J call TRBJ2-2, with D unresolved. The germline V and J ends were trimmed by 3 bases and 7 bases, with 12 bases remaining between them. Germline loops: CDR1 MGHDK, CDR2 SYGVNS. The CDR3 is made up of 14 amino acids. CDR3 coding DNA: TGTGCCAGCAGTGACTCAAAATGGGGCGGGGAGCTGTTTTTT. Translating it yields CASSDSKWGGELFF.

The chain's CDR3 is CASSPDPQHSSYNSPLHF. The CDR3 DNA is TGTGCCAGCTCACCCGACCCACAACACAGCTCCTATAATTCACCCCTCCACTTT. The chain employs TRBV18 and TRBJ1-6, with no clear D. V lost 3 bases and J 0 bases, leaving 15 bases between the germline ends. The CDR3 covers 18 residues. Germline loops: CDR1 KGHSH, CDR2 LQKENI.

V gene TRBV4-1 combines with J gene TRBJ1-5, with D uncertain. CDR3 size: 13 residues. Trimming stripped 0 bases from V and 6 bases from J, with 6 bases between. The germline gives CDR1 MGHRA, CDR2 YSYEKL. The CDR3 region is CASSQDGVQPQHF. In nucleotides, the CDR3 is TGCGCCAGCAGCCAAGACGGGGTTCAGCCCCAGCATTTT.

The chain employs TRBV18 and TRBJ1-1; D may be TRBD1 (6 bases). V was clipped by 3 bases and J by 4 bases, with 12 bases between them. CDR1 KGHSH and CDR2 LQKENI come from the germline V gene. This CDR3 has 14 residues. CDR3: CASSPRQEGTEAFF. The CDR3 coding sequence is TGTGCCAGCTCACCTAGACAGGAAGGCACTGAAGCTTTCTTT. The full variable domain, completed using reference TRBV18 and TRBJ1-1, is NAGVMQNPRHLVRRRGQEARLRCSPMKGHSHVYWYRQLPEEGLKFMVYLQKENIIDESGMPKERFSAEFPKEGPSILRIQQVVRGDSAAYFCASSPRQEGTEAFFGQGTRLTVV.

This clone was observed a few times. The V call is TRBV5-1, the J call TRBJ1-1; 8 bases line up with TRBD1. Germline V gene sequence: CDR1 SGHRS, CDR2 YFSETQ. CDR3 length: 14 amino acids. V lost 4 bases and J lost 6; bases outside the gene matches: 8. For the CDR3, the DNA is TGCGCCAGCAGCGGGGTTCAGGGGGCCGCTGAAGCTTTCTTT. Translating gives CASSGVQGAAEAFF.

This chain joins TRBV13 and TRBJ1-1, with 7 bases identical to TRBD1. The CDR3 runs 12 residues. CDR1 is PRHDT and CDR2 is FYEKMQ in the germline V gene (reference sequence). V was pared by 6 bases and J by 7 bases, with 5 bases of the junction left unmatched. CDR3 bases: TGTGCCAGCAGTTATACAGGGGTTGAAGCTTTCTTT. This translates into CASSYTGVEAFF.

The V and J genes are TRBV5-8 and TRBJ1-1, with 7 bases identical to TRBD1. Germline CDR1 and CDR2: SGHTS and YDEGEE. V lost 6 bases to trimming and J lost 4 bases; unmatched junction nucleotides: 9. The CDR3 contains 14 residues. CDR3 sequence: CASTLTRGPTEAFF. DNA of the CDR3: TGTGCCAGCACCCTAACGAGGGGGCCCACTGAAGCTTTCTTT.

This chain connects TRBV5-1 to TRBJ1-3; 7 bases agree with TRBD1. The CDR3 totals 14 residues. J was trimmed by 4 bases and V by 3 bases; bases with no gene match: 4. In germline, CDR1 is SGHRS, CDR2 YFSETQ. For the CDR3, the DNA is TGCGCCAGCAGCTACGGGACAGAAGGAAACACCATATATTTT. Translating gives CASSYGTEGNTIYF.